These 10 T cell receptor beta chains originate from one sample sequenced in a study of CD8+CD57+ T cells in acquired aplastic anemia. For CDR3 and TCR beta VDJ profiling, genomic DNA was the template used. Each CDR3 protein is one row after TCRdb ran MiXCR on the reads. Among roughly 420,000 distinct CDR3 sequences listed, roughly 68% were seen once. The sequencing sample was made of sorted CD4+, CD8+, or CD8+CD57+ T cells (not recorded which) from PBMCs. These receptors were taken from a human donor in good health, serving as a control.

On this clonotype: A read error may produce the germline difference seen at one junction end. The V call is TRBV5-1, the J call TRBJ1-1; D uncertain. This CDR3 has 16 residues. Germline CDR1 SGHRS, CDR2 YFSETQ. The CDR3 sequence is CASSCNQQRNDTEAFF. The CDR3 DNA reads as TGTGCCAGCAGCTGCAATCAACAGAGAAATGACACTGAAGCTTTCTTT.

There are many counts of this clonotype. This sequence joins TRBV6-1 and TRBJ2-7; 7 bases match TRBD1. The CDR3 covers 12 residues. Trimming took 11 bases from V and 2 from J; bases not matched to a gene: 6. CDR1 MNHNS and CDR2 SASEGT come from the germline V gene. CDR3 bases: TGTGCCTCCGGGACAGATGCCTACGAGCAGTACTTC. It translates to CASGTDAYEQYF.

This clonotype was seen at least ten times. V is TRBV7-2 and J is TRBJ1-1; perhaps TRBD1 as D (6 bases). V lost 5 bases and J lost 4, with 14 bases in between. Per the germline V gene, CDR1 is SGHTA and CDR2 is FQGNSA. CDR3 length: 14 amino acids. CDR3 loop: CASSTRTVSTEAFF. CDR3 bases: TGTGCCAGCAGCACCCGGACAGTATCCACTGAAGCTTTCTTT. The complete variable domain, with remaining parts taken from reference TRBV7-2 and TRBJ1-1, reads GAGVSQSPSNKVTEKGKDVELRCDPISGHTALYWYRQSLGQGLEFLIYFQGNSAPDKSGLPSDRFSAERTGGSVSTLTIQRTQQEDSAVYLCASSTRTVSTEAFFGQGTRLTVV.

In DNA form, the CDR3 reads TGTGCCATCAGTGCGCGGGGGAAGTCCTACGAGCAGTACTTC. Translating it yields CAISARGKSYEQYF. The genes are TRBV10-3 and TRBJ2-7; the match to TRBD2 covers 7 bases. The CDR3 runs to 14 residues. Germline V gene data show CDR1 as ENHRY and CDR2 as SYGVKD. The junction had 4 bases not matched to a gene; V was cut back by 4 bases and J by 1 base.

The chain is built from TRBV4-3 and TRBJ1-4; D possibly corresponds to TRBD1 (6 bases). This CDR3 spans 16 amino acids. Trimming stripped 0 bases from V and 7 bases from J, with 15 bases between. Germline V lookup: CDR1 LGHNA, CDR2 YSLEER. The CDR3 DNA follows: TGCGCCAGCAGCCAAGAGCTCCGGGGGGCATTTGAAAAACTGTTTTTT. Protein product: CASSQELRGAFEKLFF.

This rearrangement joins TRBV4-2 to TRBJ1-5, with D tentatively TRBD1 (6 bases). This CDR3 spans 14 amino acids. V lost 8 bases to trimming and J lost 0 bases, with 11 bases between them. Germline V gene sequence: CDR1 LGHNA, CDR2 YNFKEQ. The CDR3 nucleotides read TGTGCCAGCCGGAGGACAGATAGCAATCAGCCCCAGCATTTT. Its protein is CASRRTDSNQPQHF.

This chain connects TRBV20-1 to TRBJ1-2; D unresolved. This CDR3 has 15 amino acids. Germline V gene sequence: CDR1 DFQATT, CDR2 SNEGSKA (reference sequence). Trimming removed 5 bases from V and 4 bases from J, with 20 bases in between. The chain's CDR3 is CSALDGVVGGYGYTF. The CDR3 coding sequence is TGCAGTGCTCTCGACGGTGTAGTTGGCGGCTATGGCTACACCTTC.

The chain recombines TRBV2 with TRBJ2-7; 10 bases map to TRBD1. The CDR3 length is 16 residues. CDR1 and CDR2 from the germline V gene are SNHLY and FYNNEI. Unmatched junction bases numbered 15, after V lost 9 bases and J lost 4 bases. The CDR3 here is CASSIKSGQGLYEQYF. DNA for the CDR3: TGTGCCAGTAGTATCAAGTCGGGACAGGGGTTGTACGAGCAGTACTTC.

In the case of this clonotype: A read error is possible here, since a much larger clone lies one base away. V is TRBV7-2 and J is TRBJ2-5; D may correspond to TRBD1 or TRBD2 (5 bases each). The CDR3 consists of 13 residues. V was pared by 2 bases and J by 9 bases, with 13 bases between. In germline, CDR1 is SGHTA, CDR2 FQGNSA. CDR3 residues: CASSLNTRGAQYF. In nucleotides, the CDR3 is TGTGCCAGCAGCTTAAACACGAGAGGGGCCCAGTACTTC.

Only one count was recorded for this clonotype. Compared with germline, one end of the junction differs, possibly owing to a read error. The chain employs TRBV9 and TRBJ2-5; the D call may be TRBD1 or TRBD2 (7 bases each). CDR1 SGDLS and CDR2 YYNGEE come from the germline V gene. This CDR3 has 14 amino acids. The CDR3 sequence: CASSLAQGGGTQYF. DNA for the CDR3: TGCGCCAGCAGCTTGGCGCAGGGGGGAGGGACGCAGTACTTC.